This TCR beta chain was sequenced in a study of neurological immune-mediated disorders. The sample holds many counts of this clonotype. Germline CDR1 is SGHRS and CDR2 is YFSETQ. The CDR3 sequence is 14 residues long. Trimming cost V 4 bases and J 8 bases, with 18 bases left between them. CD4+ or CD8+ T cells, 950,000 to 1,000,000 per library, were used for sorted libraries. TCRdb processed the 5' RACE reads anew with MiXCR; each CDR3 protein has one entry. Of tens of thousands of distinct CDR3 sequences in the sample, 4% were seen once. Sequenced: CD4+ T cells from blood. The receptor's source is a woman in her forties with multiple sclerosis. The rearrangement links TRBV5-1 to TRBJ1-1, with a tentative D call TRBD1 (5 bases). The CDR3: CASSLQDRENEAFF. For the CDR3, the DNA is TGCGCCAGCAGCCTCCAAGACAGAGAGAACGAAGCTTTCTTT.